A single sample gave rise to the 28 T cell receptor beta chains below, sequenced in a study of T cells in Graves' hyperthyroidism and ophthalmopathy. Amplified TCR beta CDR3 regions came from RNA transcripts. Carried out on the TCR CDR3, a first-round RT-PCR used the HTBI primer set. TCRdb passed the multiplex PCR reads through MiXCR, listing each CDR3 protein once. In the table there are roughly 61,000 distinct CDR3 sequences, around 50% of which are singletons. The specimen was blood. The source of these receptors is an older woman with Graves' ophthalmopathy.

This chain joins TRBV24-1 and TRBJ1-5; no clear D. The length of the CDR3 is 13 residues. Germline V lookup: CDR1 KGHDR, CDR2 SFDVKD. Trimming took 4 bases from V and 7 from J, leaving 10 bases between them. The CDR3 DNA is TGTGCCACCAGTGACCGCTTGGGACAGCCCCAGCATTTT. The encoded protein is CATSDRLGQPQHF.

The V and J genes are TRBV19 and TRBJ1-5; D unclear. The CDR3 length is 14 residues. Germline V lookup: CDR1 LNHDA, CDR2 SQIVND (reference sequence). Trimming removed 1 base from V and 1 base from J, with 5 bases in between. The CDR3 DNA follows: TGTGCCAGTAGTATAGTCTACAGCAATCAGCCCCAGCATTTT. Translated, it gives CASSIVYSNQPQHF.

The genes are TRBV20-1 and TRBJ1-2, with D maybe TRBD1 (6 bases). The V gene's germline CDR1 is DFQATT and CDR2 SNEGSKA (reference sequence). The V gene lost 0 bases and the J gene lost 7 bases, with 18 bases spanning the gap. This CDR3 is built from 15 residues. CDR3 region: CSARDPTLGGGGYTF. The CDR3 nucleotides are TGCAGTGCTAGAGATCCTACTTTGGGGGGCGGTGGCTACACCTTC.

By share, this clonotype counts as medium-sized. The chain has TRBV15 and TRBJ2-7; the D gene is possibly TRBD1 (6 bases). Trimming left V 4 bases short and J 2 bases short, with 15 bases between. The CDR3 runs 15 residues. Germline CDR1 LNHNV, CDR2 YYDKDF (reference sequence). CDR3 in DNA: TGTGCCACCAGCACAATAGACAGGCCACCCTACGAGCAGTACTTC. It encodes CATSTIDRPPYEQYF.

In regard to this clonotype: A read error is possible here, since a much larger clone lies one base away. The chain has TRBV4-1 and TRBJ2-3; 7 bases align to TRBD2. With 0 bases clipped from V and 4 bases from J, the junction kept 13 bases outside the gene matches. Germline V gene sequence: CDR1 MGHRA, CDR2 YSYEKL. This CDR3 is built from 18 residues. The CDR3 DNA is TGCGCCAGCAGCCAAGATGGGCGGGGGAGCGTTGGGGCAGATACGCAGTATTTT. This gives the protein CASSQDGRGSVGADTQYF.

This clonotype has only one observation. The rearrangement uses TRBV7-9 and TRBJ1-5, with no clear D. The CDR3 consists of 15 residues. Trimming removed 5 bases at V and 11 bases at J, with 22 bases between. The germline gives CDR1 SEHNR, CDR2 FQNEAQ (reference sequence). This CDR3 reads CASSTTVEVDRTQHF. DNA of the CDR3: TGTGCCAGCAGCACTACCGTGGAGGTCGATAGGACCCAGCATTTT.

DNA for the CDR3: TGCAGTGCTAGAGTCTTTAGCGGGAGCTCCTATAATTCACCCCTCCACTTT. It translates to CSARVFSGSSYNSPLHF. The rearrangement joins TRBV20-1 to TRBJ1-6; no firm D call. V was clipped by 1 base and J by 0 bases, with 13 bases between them. Germline CDR1 and CDR2: DFQATT and SNEGSKA (reference sequence). The CDR3 covers 17 residues.

This clonotype was found many times. The rearrangement uses TRBV20-1 and TRBJ1-5, with 8 bases matching TRBD1. The V gene's germline CDR1 is DFQATT and CDR2 SNEGSKA (reference sequence). This CDR3 region has 17 residues. The V gene end was trimmed by 3 bases and the J gene end by 0 bases; junction bases not matched to a gene: 10. The CDR3 region is CSARLTGAWGSNQPQHF. Here the CDR3 DNA reads TGCAGTGCTAGGCTGACAGGGGCGTGGGGTAGCAATCAGCCCCAGCATTTT.

The J gene is TRBJ2-3, the V gene TRBV20-1; D gene ambiguous. The length of the CDR3 is 12 residues. Germline V gives CDR1 DFQATT, CDR2 SNEGSKA (reference sequence). V lost 5 bases to trimming and J lost 1 base, with 7 bases between them. CDR3 in amino acids: CSALDRTDTQYF. The CDR3 DNA reads TGCAGTGCTTTAGACCGCACAGATACGCAGTATTTT.

This rearrangement joins TRBV13 to TRBJ2-3; perhaps TRBD2 as D (6 bases). This CDR3 has 16 residues. The germline V gene has CDR1 PRHDT and CDR2 FYEKMQ (reference sequence). The V gene lost 4 bases and the J gene lost 6 bases, with 20 bases spanning the gap. Written as DNA, the CDR3 is TGTGCCAGCAGCTCGGAGGGTTTGAGATCGGTGGATACGCAGTATTTT. It codes for CASSSEGLRSVDTQYF.

In this sample, this clonotype turned up a few times. The V call is TRBV19, the J call TRBJ2-3; D may be TRBD2 (7 bases). Trimming took off 6 bases at V and 8 bases at J, with 12 bases between the two ends. Germline V gives CDR1 LNHDA, CDR2 SQIVND (reference sequence). The CDR3 extends over 12 amino acids. The CDR3 sequence is CASSQGGVTQYF. The CDR3 DNA reads as TGTGCCAGTAGCCAAGGGGGGGTTACGCAGTATTTT.

This clonotype was found many times. The chain links TRBV7-2 to TRBJ2-3, with D uncertain. Per the germline V gene, CDR1 is SGHTA and CDR2 is FQGNSA. Trimming removed 2 bases from V and 6 bases from J, with 3 bases in between. This CDR3 comprises 11 residues. CDR3 amino acids: CASSLSDTQYF. The CDR3 region has the DNA TGTGCCAGCAGCTTATCCGATACGCAGTATTTT.

The chain recombines TRBV7-6 with TRBJ2-1; 11 bases align to TRBD2. The V segment lost 5 bases and the J segment 9 bases; nucleotides outside the gene matches: 15. Germline loops: CDR1 SGHVS, CDR2 FNYEAQ. The CDR3 loop spans 17 amino acids. CDR3: CASSQVSGTSGAGEQFF. The CDR3 DNA is TGTGCCAGCAGCCAAGTATCCGGGACTAGCGGCGCCGGTGAGCAGTTCTTC.

The J gene is TRBJ1-3, the V gene TRBV7-6, with 7 bases lining up with TRBD1. Germline trimming cut 5 bases from V and 0 bases from J; bases unmatched to any gene: 4. Germline-derived CDR1 and CDR2 are SGHVS and FNYEAQ. The CDR3 has 15 amino acids. The CDR3 loop is CASSAPGGSGNTIYF. The CDR3 DNA reads TGTGCCAGCAGCGCCCCAGGGGGCTCTGGAAACACCATATATTTT.

Points on this clonotype: A much larger clone differs from this one at a single base, so this may be a read error. The chain is built from TRBV4-1 and TRBJ2-5, with D possibly being TRBD2 (7 bases). Germline-derived CDR1 and CDR2 are MGHRA and YSYEKL. The CDR3 consists of 18 residues. CDR3 nucleotides: TGCGCCAGCGGCCATCCCGGTGGGGGGGGGCTCATACAAGAGACCCAGTACTTC. Translated, it gives CASGHPGGGGLIQETQYF.

To note about this clonotype: Since a much larger clone is just one base distant, this may be a read error. The V gene is TRBV18, the J gene TRBJ2-7; TRBD1 agrees at 7 bases. The V and J ends lost 2 bases and 5 bases, in that order; junction bases with no gene match: 6. The CDR3 is made up of 14 amino acids. Germline CDR1 reads KGHSH; CDR2 reads LQKENI. CDR3 nucleotide sequence: TGTGCCAGCTCACCAAAGGGGGACAGCCACGAGCAGTACTTC. Amino acid sequence: CASSPKGDSHEQYF.

The CDR3 spells CASSKDNEQFF. In DNA form, the CDR3 reads TGTGCCAGCAGCAAAGACAATGAGCAGTTCTTC. The chain combines TRBV7-9 with TRBJ2-1; D gene ambiguous. The CDR3 is made up of 11 amino acids. V lost 5 bases to trimming and J lost 5 bases, with 4 bases between them. Germline V lookup: CDR1 SEHNR, CDR2 FQNEAQ (reference sequence).

The rearrangement links TRBV10-3 to TRBJ2-2; D is uncertain. V dropped 7 bases and J dropped 7 bases, with 13 bases sitting between them. Germline V CDR1 and CDR2: ENHRY, SYGVKD. The CDR3 totals 13 residues. The CDR3 region is CAINEGPVGELFF. DNA for the CDR3: TGTGCCATCAACGAAGGGCCGGTCGGGGAGCTGTTTTTT.

With regard to this clonotype: The DNA is omitted, as the CDR3 cannot be located on it reliably, and the CDR3 follows TCRdb's listing. The genes are TRBV5-1 and TRBJ2-7; the DNA was not used to check the table's D call, TRBD1. The CDR3 has 24 residues if both end residues are counted. Germline CDR1 and CDR2: SGHRS and YFSETQ. The CDR3 loop reads CASTNQTSMYLCASSLTVTYEQYF.

This clonotype was seen many times. The V call is TRBV7-9, the J call TRBJ2-5; maybe TRBD1 (5 bases). The CDR3 covers 14 residues. Germline V gene sequence: CDR1 SEHNR, CDR2 FQNEAQ (reference sequence). V gave up 6 bases and J gave up 1 base, with 12 bases separating them. The CDR3 region has the DNA TGTGCCAGCAGTTTAAGACAGACCCAAGAGACCCAGTACTTC. This translates into CASSLRQTQETQYF.

The chain is built from TRBV10-1 and TRBJ1-1, with D perhaps matching TRBD1 (6 bases). This CDR3 region has 13 residues. The germline V gene has CDR1 WNHNN and CDR2 SYGVQD (reference sequence). The V end lost 6 bases, the J end lost 7 bases, and 15 bases lay between the germline ends. Here the CDR3 DNA reads TGCGCCAGCAGCCAGGGGTACTACAATGAAGCTTTCTTT. It is translated as CASSQGYYNEAFF.

About this clonotype: Given a much more abundant clone one base away, this may be a read error. The CDR3 is CASRRTGRTEALF. The CDR3 coding sequence is TGTGCCAGCAGACGAACAGGGCGCACTGAAGCTCTCTTT. This chain uses TRBV28 with TRBJ1-1, with D maybe TRBD1 (6 bases). The V gene's germline CDR1 is MDHEN and CDR2 SYDVKM. The CDR3 is made up of 13 amino acids.

The sample holds many counts of this clonotype. This rearrangement joins TRBV19 to TRBJ2-7; TRBD1 matches at 7 bases. Germline CDR1 LNHDA, CDR2 SQIVND (reference sequence). V lost 3 bases, J lost 3 bases, and 8 bases stayed unmatched. The CDR3 is made up of 15 amino acids. In DNA, the CDR3 is TGTGCCAGTAGTATGTCAGGACAGGTCTACTACGAGCAGTACTTC. Translated, it gives CASSMSGQVYYEQYF.

This chain connects TRBV7-2 to TRBJ1-4; TRBD1 matches 9 bases. The CDR3 totals 15 residues. Germline values: CDR1 SGHTA, CDR2 FQGNSA. Unmatched junction bases numbered 1, after V lost 3 bases and J lost 2 bases. CDR3 loop: CASSFGQGTNEKLFF. The CDR3 DNA follows: TGTGCCAGCAGCTTCGGACAGGGGACTAATGAAAAACTGTTTTTT.

The table lists this clonotype with many counts. The CDR3 protein is CASSIMTGSSPLHF. The CDR3 DNA is TGTGCCAGCAGCATTATGACAGGGAGTTCACCCCTCCACTTT. V and J are TRBV11-2 and TRBJ1-6, with 7 bases aligning to TRBD1. The CDR3 runs 14 residues. The germline V gene has CDR1 SGHAT and CDR2 FQNNGV. J gave up 9 bases and V 5 bases, and 7 bases lay outside the gene matches.

The chain carries TRBV5-1 and TRBJ1-2, with TRBD1 matching 7 bases. The CDR3 is made up of 14 amino acids. V lost 3 bases and J lost 7; bases outside the gene matches: 9. Germline CDR1 and CDR2: SGHRS and YFSETQ. CDR3 sequence: CASSWDSGGCGYTF. The CDR3 DNA reads as TGCGCCAGCAGCTGGGACAGTGGAGGCTGTGGCTACACCTTC.

The genes are TRBV12-3 or TRBV12-4 and TRBJ2-1, with D perhaps matching TRBD1 (6 bases). CDR3 length equals 14 residues. V lost 5 bases to trimming and J lost 12 bases, with 20 bases between them. In DNA, the CDR3 is TGTGCCAGCAGTCCTCAGGGGAGCACAGATACGCAGTTCTTC. This encodes CASSPQGSTDTQFF.

This clonotype was seen only a few times. This rearrangement joins TRBV18 to TRBJ1-1; 7 bases line up with TRBD1. Trimming removed 1 base from V and 3 bases from J; junction bases left unmatched: 2. Germline V CDR1 and CDR2: KGHSH, LQKENI. The CDR3 is 14 amino acids. The CDR3 DNA sequence: TGTGCCAGCTCACCACTCGACAGGGACACTGAAGCTTTCTTT. Protein: CASSPLDRDTEAFF.